One sample yielded the 23 T cell receptor beta chains listed below, sequenced in a study of brain T cells in children with intractable seizures. Measured with immunoSEQ multiplex PCR; TCRdb has only the in-frame clones, and not every one. Seen here are approximately 23,000 clones, 94% observed once, and the top ten hold 5% to 7%. Here the sequenced sample was peripheral blood, taken at surgery. The source of these receptors is a boy aged 5-17 years with focal cortical dysplasia and intractable seizures.

The genes are TRBV11-2 and TRBJ2-5, with TRBD1 as a possible D gene (7 bases). V lost 2 bases and J 4 bases, leaving 17 bases between the germline ends. This CDR3 contains 16 residues. CDR1 is SGHAT, CDR2 FQNNGV, per germline. The CDR3: CASSLWGSGGGETQYF. Written as DNA, the CDR3 is TGTGCCAGCAGCTTATGGGGATCAGGGGGAGGAGAGACCCAGTACTTC.

This clone appeared once. This chain connects TRBV27 to TRBJ1-3; D gene unclear. Per germline, CDR1 MNHEY and CDR2 SMNVEV (reference sequence). V lost 2 bases and J 0 bases, leaving 5 bases between the germline ends. The CDR3 consists of 14 residues. The CDR3 nucleotides are TGTGCCAGCAGTTTAGGCGTCTCTGGAAACACCATATATTTT. Protein: CASSLGVSGNTIYF.

The CDR3: CASSRRGLADSNTEAFF. CDR3 DNA sequence: TGCGCCAGCAGCCGTAGGGGTCTCGCCGACTCGAACACTGAAGCTTTCTTT. V usage is TRBV5-1 and J usage is TRBJ1-1, with D possibly TRBD1 on 5 matching bases. This CDR3 spans 17 amino acids. V shed 4 bases and J shed 1 base, with 20 bases lying between them. CDR1 and CDR2 from the germline V gene are SGHRS and YFSETQ.

The chain uses TRBV21-1 and TRBJ2-7; TRBD2 reflects the table's D call only, with no check against the DNA. TRBV21-1 counts as a pseudogene. There are 12 residues in the CDR3. This CDR3 is CAPGRGVYEQYF. As DNA, the CDR3 is TGTGCCCCCGGGCGGGGGGTATACGAGCAGTACTTC.

V usage is TRBV5-8 and J usage is TRBJ2-7; D call uncertain. The tail of the sequence fits TRBJ2-5 better, so the J call may be wrong. Germline V gene lookup returns CDR1 SGHTS and CDR2 YDEGEE. The CDR3 contains 12 residues. This CDR3 is CASSLVVGTQYF. The CDR3 DNA reads TGTGCCAGCAGCTTGGTCGTGGGGACCCAGTACTTC.

The chain joins TRBV12-2 to TRBJ2-3; the table names TRBD2, a call not compared with the DNA. TRBV12-2 is listed as a pseudogene. This CDR3 comprises 17 residues. CDR3 DNA sequence: TGTGCAAGTCGCCCTAAGGAGCGCCCGATGAGGACAGATACGCAGTATTTT. It specifies CASRPKERPMRTDTQYF.

This chain uses TRBV5-6 with TRBJ1-1; D is perhaps TRBD1 (5 bases). Looked up from germline, CDR1 is SGHDT and CDR2 is YYEEEE. CDR3 length equals 15 residues. The V end lost 2 bases, the J end lost 1 base, and 12 bases lay between the germline ends. The CDR3 DNA follows: TGTGCCAGCAGCTTTCAAATTACAGGGAACACTGAAGCTTTCTTT. This translates into CASSFQITGNTEAFF.

This clone was observed a few times. The J gene is TRBJ2-5, the V gene TRBV4-1; the D is unclear. This CDR3 region has 12 residues. Germline CDR1 MGHRA, CDR2 YSYEKL. Between the trimmed V and J ends, which lost 10 bases and 5 bases, there was a span of 14 bases. The CDR3: CATSLPAETQYF. The DNA for the CDR3 is TGCGCCACCTCGCTCCCTGCGGAGACCCAGTACTTC.

The V call is TRBV9, the J call TRBJ2-1; 9 bases are shared with TRBD1. The CDR3 is 16 amino acids. The germline gives CDR1 SGDLS, CDR2 YYNGEE. The ends lost 0 bases at V and 2 bases at J; junction bases unmatched: 3. CDR3 sequence: CASSVGGQGAYNEQFF. As DNA, the CDR3 is TGTGCCAGCAGCGTAGGGGGACAGGGAGCCTACAATGAGCAGTTCTTC.

J is TRBJ1-2 and V is TRBV6-4; 7 positions agree with TRBD1. Trimming took 3 bases from V and 7 from J; bases not matched to a gene: 8. The CDR3 runs 14 residues. Germline V gene data show CDR1 as MRHNA and CDR2 as SNTAGT. The chain's CDR3 is CASSDTGASSGYTF. The CDR3 DNA is TGTGCCAGCAGTGATACAGGGGCGTCTTCTGGCTACACCTTC.

The CDR3 DNA reads as TGTGCCAGCAGGGGCCAGGGAAATCAGCCCCAGCATTTT. Protein sequence: CASRGQGNQPQHF. The V call is TRBV12-3 or TRBV12-4, the J call TRBJ1-5; D perhaps matches TRBD1 (5 bases). V was clipped by 6 bases and J by 4 bases, with 10 bases between them. This CDR3 region has 13 residues.

The chain joins TRBV6-4 to TRBJ2-3; D call uncertain. There are 14 residues in the CDR3. Germline CDR1 is MRHNA and CDR2 is SNTAGT. The ends were cut back, 0 bases at V and 2 bases at J, with 6 bases in the middle. CDR3 loop: CASSDSQTTDTQYF. In DNA form, the CDR3 reads TGTGCCAGCAGTGACTCGCAGACCACAGATACGCAGTATTTT.

The rearrangement links TRBV11-2 to TRBJ2-7, with D perhaps TRBD2 (6 bases). Germline CDR1 SGHAT, CDR2 FQNNGV. Trimming removed 2 bases at V and 1 base at J, with 12 bases between. The CDR3 length is 15 residues. CDR3 loop: CASSLLGRGSYEQYV. DNA of the CDR3: TGTGCCAGCAGCTTATTAGGTCGGGGGTCCTACGAGCAGTACGTC.

The CDR3 coding sequence is TGTGCCAGCAGTGCGTCGCCAGAGCTCTATGGCTACACCTTC. Translation gives CASSASPELYGYTF. The chain combines TRBV2 with TRBJ1-2; no clear D gene. Germline CDR1 reads SNHLY; CDR2 reads FYNNEI. V was clipped by 4 bases and J by 4 bases, with 13 bases between them. CDR3 length equals 14 residues.

The chain couples TRBV5-4 to TRBJ2-1; weak D call: TRBD2 (5 bases). Germline assignment: CDR1 SGHNT and CDR2 YYREEE (reference sequence). Deletions cut 4 bases from V and 10 bases from J, with 15 bases between. The CDR3 spans 13 residues. The CDR3 spells CASSNPGKREQFF. CDR3 DNA: TGTGCCAGCAGCAACCCCGGGAAACGGGAGCAGTTCTTC.

The chain combines TRBV19 with TRBJ1-1; no clear D gene. CDR1 is LNHDA and CDR2 is SQIVND in the germline V gene (reference sequence). V was cut by 7 bases and J by 2 bases, with 20 bases left in between. CDR3 size: 16 residues. The CDR3 protein is CASNPLRGGRNTEAFF. The CDR3 DNA follows: TGTGCCAGTAATCCATTAAGAGGAGGAAGAAACACTGAAGCTTTCTTT. The full variable domain, its missing parts supplied by reference TRBV19 and TRBJ1-1, is DGGITQSPKYLFRKEGQNVTLSCEQNLNHDAMYWYRQDPGQGLRLIYYSQIVNDFQKGDIAEGYSVSREKKESFPLTVTSAQKNPTAFYLCASNPLRGGRNTEAFFGQGTRLTVV.

The chain links TRBV11-1 to TRBJ1-1, with no clear D. CDR1 SGHAT and CDR2 FQDESV come from the germline V gene (reference sequence). The CDR3 is made up of 15 amino acids. The germline V and J ends were trimmed by 2 bases and 3 bases, with 13 bases remaining between them. CDR3 residues: CASSLQPGRDTEAFF. The CDR3 coding sequence is TGTGCCAGCAGCTTACAGCCGGGAAGGGACACTGAAGCTTTCTTT.

J is TRBJ1-5 and V is TRBV12-5, with TRBD1 identical over 10 bases. The CDR3 loop spans 16 amino acids. With 1 base clipped from V and 1 base from J, the junction kept 1 base outside the gene matches. Per germline, CDR1 LGHNT and CDR2 FRNRAP. CDR3 in DNA: TGTGCTAGTGGTTTGGGGGACAGGGGAAGCAATCAGCCCCAGCATTTT. Residues: CASGLGDRGSNQPQHF.

This sequence joins TRBV3-1 (or the pseudogene TRBV3-2) and TRBJ1-5; no clear D gene. V lost 4 bases and J 7 bases, leaving 17 bases between the germline ends. Germline V gene lookup returns CDR1 LGHDT and CDR2 YNNKEL (reference sequence). The CDR3 extends over 15 amino acids. The CDR3 loop is CASSPSFGSDQPQHF. Written as DNA, the CDR3 is TGTGCCAGCAGCCCGAGTTTCGGGAGTGACCAGCCCCAGCATTTT.

The V call is TRBV19, the J call TRBJ2-1, with TRBD2 matching over 8 bases. V gave up 9 bases and J gave up 1 base; unmatched junction bases: 5. CDR3 length: 14 amino acids. Germline CDR1 and CDR2: LNHDA and SQIVND (reference sequence). CDR3: CASRSGSSYNEQFF. In nucleotides, the CDR3 is TGTGCCAGCCGAAGCGGGAGTTCCTACAATGAGCAGTTCTTC.

CDR3 amino acids: CASSSAFSGIGETQYF. In nucleotides, the CDR3 is TGTGCCAGCAGCTCAGCCTTTAGCGGGATAGGAGAGACCCAGTACTTC. The chain recombines TRBV13 with TRBJ2-5, with 8 bases fitting TRBD2. Germline assignment: CDR1 PRHDT and CDR2 FYEKMQ (reference sequence). The CDR3 has 16 amino acids. Trimming removed 4 bases from V and 4 bases from J; junction bases left unmatched: 11.

The J gene is TRBJ2-1, the V gene TRBV5-4; 9 nucleotides align to TRBD2. V dropped 4 bases and J dropped 7; count of bases not matched to a gene: 18. In germline, CDR1 is SGHNT, CDR2 YYREEE (reference sequence). The CDR3 consists of 18 residues. The CDR3 is CASSLMGLAPVLMNEQFF. CDR3 nucleotide sequence: TGTGCCAGCAGCCTGATGGGACTAGCACCGGTATTGATGAATGAGCAGTTCTTC.

The chain recombines TRBV12-5 with TRBJ1-5; D is possibly TRBD1 (5 bases). The ends were cut back, 0 bases at V and 5 bases at J, with 17 bases in the middle. The germline gives CDR1 LGHNT, CDR2 FRNRAP. The CDR3 sequence is 17 residues long. The CDR3 DNA follows: TGTGCTAGTGGTTTGGTACTGGGACGAGAGAACCATCAGCCCCAGCATTTT. Its protein is CASGLVLGRENHQPQHF.